This TCR beta chain was identified in a study of regulatory T cells in long-lasting Graves disease. The time point was: newly diagnosed GD, antithyroid drugs for less than 3 months. PBMC-extracted RNA yielded the TCR library. This clonotype was counted only a few times. The CDR3 consists of 16 residues. Trimming cost V 2 bases and J 5 bases; bases outside gene matches: 6. CDR3 regions were amplified by Arm-PCR using iRepertoire HTBI primers to build TCR beta libraries. TCRdb redid the calling of the multiplex PCR reads with MiXCR, one entry per CDR3 protein. The sample shows approximately 470,000 distinct CDR3 sequences, around 15% of them seen only once. This same sample was also part of a study on T cells in Graves' hyperthyroidism and ophthalmopathy.

The specimen was peripheral blood mononuclear cells (PBMCs), collected at new diagnosis, from a patient treated with antithyroid drugs. The receptor comes from a man aged 35 to 55 with Graves disease. The gene calls are TRBV12-3 or TRBV12-4 and TRBJ2-2; 9 bases agree with TRBD2. CDR3 amino acids: CASSLISGSSTGELFF. As DNA, the CDR3 is TGTGCCAGCAGTTTAATTAGCGGGAGCTCTACCGGGGAGCTGTTTTTT.